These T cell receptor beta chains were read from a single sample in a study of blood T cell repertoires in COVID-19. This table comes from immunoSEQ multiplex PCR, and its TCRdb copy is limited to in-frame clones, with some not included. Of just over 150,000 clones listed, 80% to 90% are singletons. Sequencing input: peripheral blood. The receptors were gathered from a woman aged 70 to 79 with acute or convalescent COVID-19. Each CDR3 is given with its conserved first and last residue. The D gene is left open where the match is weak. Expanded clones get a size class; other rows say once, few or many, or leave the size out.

TGTGCCAGCAGCTTTAGGGGGAACTATGGCTACACCTTC | CASSFRGNYGYTF | - | - | TRBJ1-2 | TRBV11-2
TGTGCCAGCAGTCCAGGACAGGGGTATCAGCCCCAGCATTTT | CASSPGQGYQPQHF | - | TRBD1 | TRBJ1-5 | TRBV27
TGTGCCAGCAGCCTAGGGGATGCAACTAATGAAAAACTGTTTTTT | CASSLGDATNEKLFF | - | - | TRBJ1-4 | TRBV3-1/TRBV3-2
TGTGCCAGCAGCCCAGTAGGGACTACCTCCTACGAGCAGTACTTC | CASSPVGTTSYEQYF | few | TRBD2 | TRBJ2-7 | TRBV7-2
TGTGCCAGCAGTTGGGGACAGAACGTCAACAATGAAAAACTGTTTTTT | CASSWGQNVNNEKLFF | - | TRBD1 | TRBJ1-4 | TRBV6-6
TGTGCCAGCAGCCAAGAGGGCAGTAAAGCTTTCTTT | CASSQEGSKAFF | once | - | TRBJ1-1 | TRBV3-1/TRBV3-2
TGTGCCAGCAGTCCAGGGGACTATGGCTACACCTTC | CASSPGDYGYTF | - | - | TRBJ1-2 | TRBV3-1/TRBV3-2
TGTGCCAGCAGCCAACACTCACAGGAAATTGGCACTGAAGCTTTCTTT | CASSQHSQEIGTEAFF | - | - | TRBJ1-1 | TRBV9
TGTGCCAGCAGTTACTCTTTTAGCCAGTCTAATGAAAAACTGTTTTTT | CASSYSFSQSNEKLFF | - | - | TRBJ1-4 | TRBV6-5
TGCGCCAGCAGCACAGGGACTAGCGGGGGTACAGATACGCAGTATTTT | CASSTGTSGGTDTQYF | once | TRBD2 | TRBJ2-3 | TRBV5-1